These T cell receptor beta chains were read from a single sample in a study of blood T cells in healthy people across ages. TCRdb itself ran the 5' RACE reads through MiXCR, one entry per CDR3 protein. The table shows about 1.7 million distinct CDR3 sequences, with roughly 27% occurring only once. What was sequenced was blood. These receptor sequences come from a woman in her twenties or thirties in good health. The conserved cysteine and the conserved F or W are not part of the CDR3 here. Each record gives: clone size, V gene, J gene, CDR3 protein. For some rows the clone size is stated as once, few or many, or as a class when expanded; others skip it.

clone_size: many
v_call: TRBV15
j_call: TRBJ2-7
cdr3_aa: ATSRGLGPSYEQY

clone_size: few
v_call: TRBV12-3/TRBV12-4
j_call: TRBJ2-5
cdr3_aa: ASRRQLAGGETQY

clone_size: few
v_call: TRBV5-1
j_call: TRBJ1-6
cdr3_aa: ASSLEGTFDSSPLH

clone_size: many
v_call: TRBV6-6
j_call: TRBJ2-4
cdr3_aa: ASSPLSVLAKNIQY

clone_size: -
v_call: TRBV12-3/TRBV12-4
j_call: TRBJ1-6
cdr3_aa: ASSLTGRGTPLH

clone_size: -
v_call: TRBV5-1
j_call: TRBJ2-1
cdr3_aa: ASSRTEINEQF

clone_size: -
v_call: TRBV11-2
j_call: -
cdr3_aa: ANSFGVSEQY

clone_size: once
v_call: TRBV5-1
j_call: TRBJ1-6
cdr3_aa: ASSSTGTGYNSPLH

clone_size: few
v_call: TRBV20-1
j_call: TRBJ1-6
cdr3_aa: SARDPNRNVRGPDNSPLH

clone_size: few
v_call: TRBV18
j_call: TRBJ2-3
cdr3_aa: ASRSRGGFGTDTQY

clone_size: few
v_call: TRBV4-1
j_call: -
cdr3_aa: ASSLRGGTNKITGETQY

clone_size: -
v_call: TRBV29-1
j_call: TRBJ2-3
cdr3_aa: SVGTSGTSTDTQY

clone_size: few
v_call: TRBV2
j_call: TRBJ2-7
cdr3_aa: ASIRDRGYEQY

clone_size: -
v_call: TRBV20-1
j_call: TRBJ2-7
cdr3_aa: SARKAPSSYEQY

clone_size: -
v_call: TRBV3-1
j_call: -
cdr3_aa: ASSQDIGAANLQETQF

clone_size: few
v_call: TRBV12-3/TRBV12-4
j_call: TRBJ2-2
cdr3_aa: ASSLTPGSDTGELF

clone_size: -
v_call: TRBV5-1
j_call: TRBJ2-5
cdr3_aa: ASSSTSGMYNEQY

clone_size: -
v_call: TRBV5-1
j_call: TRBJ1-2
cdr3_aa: ASSLASGRYGCT

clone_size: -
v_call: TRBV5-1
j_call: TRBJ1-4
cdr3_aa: ASKKNRDLTNEKLF

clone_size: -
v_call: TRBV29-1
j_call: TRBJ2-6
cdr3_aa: SVEGRWGNGANVLT

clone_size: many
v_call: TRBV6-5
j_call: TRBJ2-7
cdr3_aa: ASRTGASEQY

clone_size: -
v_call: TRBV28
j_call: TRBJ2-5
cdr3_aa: ASSLDRLRETQY